This T cell receptor beta chain emerged from a study of shared clonotypes between healthy human individuals. This table comes from immunoSEQ multiplex PCR, and its TCRdb copy is limited to in-frame clones, with some not included. The data hold millions of clones, with roughly 93% observed a single time. As for this clone: Its target is unknown.

Study-level findings and limits: Generation of non-shared clonotypes was less probable than generation of clonotypes shared by all four donors. Limited genetic and exposure-history diversity came from having few donors. The researchers took only blood, and tissue repertoires probably look different. Sequencing of the sorted subsets was shown by rarefaction to be incomplete despite large depth.

This CDR3 comprises 16 residues. Per germline, CDR1 MDHEN and CDR2 SYDVKM. With 4 bases clipped from V and 3 bases from J, the junction kept 7 bases outside the gene matches. The sample taken for sequencing was naive CD4+ T cells from PBMCs. Subset denoted: CD45RA+ positively selected. This rearrangement joins TRBV28 to TRBJ2-2; 8 bases map to TRBD1. The sequence derives from a young man in good health. Some clones in this sample may be carry-over from other donors' samples. The CDR3 here is CASSSRTGTDTGELFF. Here the CDR3 DNA reads TGTGCCAGCAGTTCGCGGACAGGGACGGACACCGGGGAGCTGTTTTTT. Full variable domain (rest looked up from reference TRBV28 and TRBJ2-2): DVKVTQSSRYLVKRTGEKVFLECVQDMDHENMFWYRQDPGLGLRLIYFSYDVKMKEKGDIPEGYSVSREKKERFSLILESASTNQTSMYLCASSSRTGTDTGELFFGEGSRLTVL.